Sequencing of this TCR beta chain was carried out in a study of shared clonotypes between healthy human individuals. Study-level findings and limits: The expectation was that sequencing depth would affect clonotype sharing among donors.

In regard to this clone: The antigen is undetermined. This sample includes further DNA sequences coding for the same CDR3.

The V segment lost 4 bases and the J segment 6 bases; nucleotides outside the gene matches: 5. This CDR3 has 13 residues. Germline V lookup: CDR1 SGHRS, CDR2 YFSETQ. The table came from immunoSEQ multiplex PCR; TCRdb's copy has only in-frame clones and leaves some out. The repertoire holds about 2.3 million clones, 85% to 95% seen once, with 0.39% in the top ten. The sequenced sample consisted of naive CD4+ T cells from PBMCs. Subset: CD45RA+ positively selected. This clonotype was obtained from a man aged 18-30 years in good health. Some clones in this sample may be carry-over from other donors' samples. The J gene is TRBJ2-3, the V gene TRBV5-1; 7 nucleotides match TRBD1. The CDR3 sequence is CASSPTGADTQYF. CDR3 in DNA: TGCGCCAGCAGCCCTACAGGGGCCGATACGCAGTATTTT. Filled out from reference TRBV5-1 and TRBJ2-3, the complete variable domain reads KAGVTQTPRYLIKTRGQQVTLSCSPISGHRSVSWYQQTPGQGLQFLFEYFSETQRNKGNFPGRFSGRQFSNSRSEMNVSTLELGDSALYLCASSPTGADTQYFGPGTRLTVL.